This T cell receptor (beta chain) originates from a study of blood T cell repertoires in COVID-19. Per the original data handling: Reference gene primers were amplified, and this amplification served to estimate nucleated cell counts. Only in-frame clones appear in the TCRdb table, and some are missing; sequencing was by immunoSEQ multiplex PCR. That table gives V, J and clone size, and the DNA gave D and trimming. The data hold fewer than 300,000 clones, with 80% to 95% observed a single time. CDR3 length: 14 residues. Per the germline V gene, CDR1 is LGHNA and CDR2 is YNFKEQ. Trimming pared 4 bases from V and 6 bases from J, leaving 14 bases between.

The clonotype originates from a person in their late teens or twenties with COVID-19, enrolled during active disease. Input material: peripheral blood. The chain combines TRBV4-2 with TRBJ2-3, with D perhaps TRBD2 (6 bases). CDR3 coding DNA: TGTGCCAGCAGCCCAGAGGAGGGTGGGGATACGCAGTATTTT. Amino acid sequence: CASSPEEGGDTQYF.